Included here is one TCR beta chain sequence, with context. Patients who underwent sequencing had shown CD8+CD57+ cell expansion by flow cytometry. This record belongs to a study of CD8+CD57+ T cells in acquired aplastic anemia. The CDR3 has 12 amino acids. V lost 4 bases and J 4 bases, leaving 7 bases between the germline ends. The germline CDR1 and CDR2 sequences are SGDLS and YYNGEE. Genomic DNA, serving as template, underwent TCR beta VDJ and CDR3 profiling. TCRdb re-derived calls from the reads in MiXCR, one entry per CDR3 protein. The table lists some 170,000 distinct CDR3 sequences, 40% to 50% of them singletons.

Sample: sorted CD4+, CD8+, or CD8+CD57+ T cells (not recorded which) from PBMCs. This chain connects TRBV9 to TRBJ2-3; D gene ambiguous. The receptor comes from a human donor with aplastic anemia. CDR3 region: CASSISADTQYF. The DNA of the CDR3 is TGTGCCAGCAGCATAAGTGCAGATACGCAGTATTTT.